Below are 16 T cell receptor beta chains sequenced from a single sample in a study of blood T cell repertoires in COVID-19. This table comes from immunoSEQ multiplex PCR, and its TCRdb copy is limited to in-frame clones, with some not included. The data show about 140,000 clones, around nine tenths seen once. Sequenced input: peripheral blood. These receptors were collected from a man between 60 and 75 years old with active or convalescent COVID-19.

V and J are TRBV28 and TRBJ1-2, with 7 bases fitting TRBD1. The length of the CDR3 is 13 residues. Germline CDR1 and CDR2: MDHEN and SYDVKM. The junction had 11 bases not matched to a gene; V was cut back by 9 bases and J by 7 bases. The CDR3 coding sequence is TGTGCCAGTACCGATCGACAGGGCGGTGGCTACACCTTC. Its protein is CASTDRQGGGYTF.

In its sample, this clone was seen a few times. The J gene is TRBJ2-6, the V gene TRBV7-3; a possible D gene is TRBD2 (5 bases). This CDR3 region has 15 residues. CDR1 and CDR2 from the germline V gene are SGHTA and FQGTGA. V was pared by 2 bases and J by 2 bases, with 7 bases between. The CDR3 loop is CASSLDGAGANVLTF. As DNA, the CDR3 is TGTGCCAGCAGCTTAGACGGGGCTGGGGCCAACGTCCTGACTTTC. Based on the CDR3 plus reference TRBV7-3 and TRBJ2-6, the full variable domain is GAGVSQTPSNKVTEKGKYVELRCDPISGHTALYWYRQSLGQGPEFLIYFQGTGAADDSGLPNDRFFAVRPEGSVSTLKIQRTERGDSAVYLCASSLDGAGANVLTFGAGSRLTVL.

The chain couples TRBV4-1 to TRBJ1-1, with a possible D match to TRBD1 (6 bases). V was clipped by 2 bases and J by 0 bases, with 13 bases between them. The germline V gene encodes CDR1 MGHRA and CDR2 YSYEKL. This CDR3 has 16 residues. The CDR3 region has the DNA TGCGCCAGCAGCCAAACATCGGGACAAATGAACACTGAAGCTTTCTTT. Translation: CASSQTSGQMNTEAFF.

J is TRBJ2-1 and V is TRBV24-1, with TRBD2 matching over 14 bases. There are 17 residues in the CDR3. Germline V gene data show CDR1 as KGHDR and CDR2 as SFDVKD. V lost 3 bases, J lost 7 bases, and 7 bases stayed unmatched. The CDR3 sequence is CATSDPLTSGRVNEQFF. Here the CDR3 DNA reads TGTGCCACCAGTGATCCCCTGACTAGCGGGAGGGTTAATGAGCAGTTCTTC.

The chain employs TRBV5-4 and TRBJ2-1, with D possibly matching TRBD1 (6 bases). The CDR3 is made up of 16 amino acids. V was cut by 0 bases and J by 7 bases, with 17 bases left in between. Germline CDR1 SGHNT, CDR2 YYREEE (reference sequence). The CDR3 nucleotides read TGTGCCAGCAGCTTGGTATCCCAAAGGGGGACGAATGAGCAGTTCTTC. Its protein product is CASSLVSQRGTNEQFF.

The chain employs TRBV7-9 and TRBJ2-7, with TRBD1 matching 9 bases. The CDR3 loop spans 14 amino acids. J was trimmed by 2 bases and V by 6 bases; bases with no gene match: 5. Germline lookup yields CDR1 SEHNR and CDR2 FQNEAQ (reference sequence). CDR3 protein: CASSPQGAPYEQYF. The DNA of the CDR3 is TGTGCCAGCAGTCCACAGGGGGCCCCCTACGAGCAGTACTTC.

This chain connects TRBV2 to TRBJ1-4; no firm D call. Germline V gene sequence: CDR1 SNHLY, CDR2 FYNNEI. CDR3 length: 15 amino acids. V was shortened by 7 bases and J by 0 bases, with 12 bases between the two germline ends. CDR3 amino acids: CASTDSTATNEKLFF. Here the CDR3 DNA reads TGTGCCAGCACCGATTCGACTGCAACTAATGAAAAACTGTTTTTT.

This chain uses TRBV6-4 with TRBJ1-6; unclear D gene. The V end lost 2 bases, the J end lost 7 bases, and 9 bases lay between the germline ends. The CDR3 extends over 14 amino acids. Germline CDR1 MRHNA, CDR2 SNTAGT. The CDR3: CASSDEAGNSPLHF. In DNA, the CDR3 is TGTGCCAGCAGTGACGAGGCGGGGAATTCACCCCTCCACTTT.

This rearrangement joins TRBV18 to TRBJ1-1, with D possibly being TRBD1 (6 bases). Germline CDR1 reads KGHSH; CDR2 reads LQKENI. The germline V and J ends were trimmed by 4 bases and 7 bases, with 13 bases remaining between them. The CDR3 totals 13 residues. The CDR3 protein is CASSLRGQIEAFF. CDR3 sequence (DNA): TGTGCCAGCTCACTCCGAGGACAGATTGAAGCTTTCTTT.

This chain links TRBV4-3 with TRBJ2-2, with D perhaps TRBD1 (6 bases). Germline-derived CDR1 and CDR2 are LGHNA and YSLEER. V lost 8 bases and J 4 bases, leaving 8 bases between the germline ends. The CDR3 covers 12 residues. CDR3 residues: CASGTITGELFF. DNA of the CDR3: TGCGCCAGCGGGACAATCACCGGGGAGCTGTTTTTT.

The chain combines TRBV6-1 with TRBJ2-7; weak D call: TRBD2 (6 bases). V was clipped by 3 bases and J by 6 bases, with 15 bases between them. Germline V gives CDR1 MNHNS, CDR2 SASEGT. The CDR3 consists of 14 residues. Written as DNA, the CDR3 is TGTGCCAGCAGTGATGGAGGGTTCGCGGTCGAGCAGTACTTC. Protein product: CASSDGGFAVEQYF.

This CDR3 is CASSNQERWESSEQFF. CDR3 coding DNA: TGTGCCAGTAGTAATCAAGAGAGGTGGGAGAGTAGTGAGCAGTTCTTC. The gene calls are TRBV19 and TRBJ2-1; a weak D match, TRBD2 (5 bases). From germline, CDR1 is LNHDA and CDR2 SQIVND (reference sequence). CDR3 length: 16 residues. With 4 bases removed from V and 9 bases from J, the gap between germline ends came to 22 bases.

Written as DNA, the CDR3 is TGTGCCAGCTCACCGAAGGAGCACTCCTACGAGCAGTACTTC. Protein sequence: CASSPKEHSYEQYF. The V and J genes are TRBV18 and TRBJ2-7, with no clear D. CDR3 length: 14 residues. From germline, CDR1 is KGHSH and CDR2 LQKENI. V was pared by 3 bases and J by 0 bases, with 9 bases between.

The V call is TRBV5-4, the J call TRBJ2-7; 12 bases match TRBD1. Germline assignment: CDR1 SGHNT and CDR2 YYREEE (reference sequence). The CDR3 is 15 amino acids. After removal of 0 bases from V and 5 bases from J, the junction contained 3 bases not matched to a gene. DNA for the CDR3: TGTGCCAGCAGCTTGGGGGGACAGGGGGCCCACGAGCAGTACTTC. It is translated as CASSLGGQGAHEQYF.

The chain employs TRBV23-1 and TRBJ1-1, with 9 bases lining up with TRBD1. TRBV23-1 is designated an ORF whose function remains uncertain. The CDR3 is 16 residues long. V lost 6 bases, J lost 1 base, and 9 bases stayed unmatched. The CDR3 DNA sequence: TGCGCCAGCAGCCCAACCGGGACAGGGCAGAACACTGAAGCTTTCTTT. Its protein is CASSPTGTGQNTEAFF.

The CDR3 DNA is TGTGCCACCAGTGGGGGGGTCGATGACACTGAAGCTTTCTTT. It encodes CATSGGVDDTEAFF. The rearrangement uses TRBV24-1 and TRBJ1-1; D possibly corresponds to TRBD1 (5 bases). The CDR3 is made up of 14 amino acids. V dropped 5 bases and J dropped 3 bases, with 12 bases sitting between them. Germline CDR1 and CDR2: KGHDR and SFDVKD.